Sequencing of this T cell receptor (beta chain) was carried out in a study of metastatic and nonmetastatic thyroid tumors. Study context: Samples came from malignant and benign thyroid patients, and repertoires were compared across blood and tumor or nodule tissue.

Trimming left V 0 bases short and J 0 bases short, with 3 bases between. CDR3 length: 13 residues. Germline loops: CDR1 SGHNT, CDR2 YYREEE (reference sequence). Study observations and caveats: Across blood and tumor, TCR beta diversity in malignant thyroid tumors was reportedly significantly higher than in benign nodules.

All patients were untreated before thyroid surgery. The table lists this clone with a few counts. Antigen specificity is unknown. In the authors' workflow: It was from CDR3 differences across clinicopathological groups that a distant-metastasis classifier for papillary thyroid cancer was built. TCRdb called clones again from the PCR reads with MiXCR. These V and J calls are TCRdb output, not the study's own analysis. The sample has approximately 50,000 clones; roughly 3.9% are singletons. The chain couples TRBV5-4 to TRBJ2-5; D unresolved. Sequencing was carried out using blood. The source of this sequence is a female donor with papillary thyroid cancer or a benign thyroid nodule (not recorded which). Some clones in this sample may be carry-over from other donors' samples. CDR3 coding DNA: TGTGCCAGCAGCTTGGAATACCAAGAGACCCAGTACTTC. This sequence encodes CASSLEYQETQYF.